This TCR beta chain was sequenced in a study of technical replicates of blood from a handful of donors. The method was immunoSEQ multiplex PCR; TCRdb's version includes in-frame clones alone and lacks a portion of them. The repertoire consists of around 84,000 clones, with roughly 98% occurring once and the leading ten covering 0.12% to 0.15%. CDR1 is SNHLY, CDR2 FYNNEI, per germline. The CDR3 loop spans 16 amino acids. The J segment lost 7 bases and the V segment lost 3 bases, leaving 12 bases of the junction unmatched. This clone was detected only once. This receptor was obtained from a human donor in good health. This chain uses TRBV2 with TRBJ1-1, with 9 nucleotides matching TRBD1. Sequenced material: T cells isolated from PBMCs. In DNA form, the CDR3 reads TGTGCCAGCAGTGAGGAAACAGGGGGCCACGTAAATGAAGCTTTCTTT. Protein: CASSEETGGHVNEAFF.